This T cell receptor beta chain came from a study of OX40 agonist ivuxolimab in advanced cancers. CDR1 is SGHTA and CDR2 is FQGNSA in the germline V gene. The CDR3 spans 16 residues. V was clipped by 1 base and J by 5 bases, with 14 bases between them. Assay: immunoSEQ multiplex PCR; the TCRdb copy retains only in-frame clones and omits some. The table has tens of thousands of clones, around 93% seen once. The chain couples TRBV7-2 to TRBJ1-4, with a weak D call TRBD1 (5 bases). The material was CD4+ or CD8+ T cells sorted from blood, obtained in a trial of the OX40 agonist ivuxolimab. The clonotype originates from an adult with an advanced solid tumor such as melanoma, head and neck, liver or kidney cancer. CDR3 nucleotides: TGTGCCAGCAGCTTAGGGGTTGGGACGGGGAATGAAAAACTGTTTTTT. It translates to CASSLGVGTGNEKLFF.